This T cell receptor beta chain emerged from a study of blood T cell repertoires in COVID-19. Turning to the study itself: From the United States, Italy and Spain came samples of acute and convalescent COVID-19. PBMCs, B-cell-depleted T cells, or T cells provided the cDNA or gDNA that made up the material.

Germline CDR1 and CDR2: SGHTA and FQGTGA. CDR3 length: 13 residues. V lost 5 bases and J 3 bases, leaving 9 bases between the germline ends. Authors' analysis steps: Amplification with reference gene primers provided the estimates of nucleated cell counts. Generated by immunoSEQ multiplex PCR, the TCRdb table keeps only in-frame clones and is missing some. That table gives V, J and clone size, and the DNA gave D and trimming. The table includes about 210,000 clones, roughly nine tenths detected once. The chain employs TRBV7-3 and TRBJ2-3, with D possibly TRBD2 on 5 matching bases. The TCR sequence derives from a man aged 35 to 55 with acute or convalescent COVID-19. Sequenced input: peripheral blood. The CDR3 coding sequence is TGTGCCAGCAGCGCACCGGGAACAGATACGCAGTATTTT. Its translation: CASSAPGTDTQYF.